These 2 T cell receptor beta chains came from one sample sequenced in a study of T cells after yellow fever vaccination. TCRdb used MiXCR to reprocess the 5' RACE reads, holding one entry per CDR3 protein. The sample yields 360,000 or so distinct CDR3 sequences, 9.5% to 13% seen once. Material: PBMCs, obtained on the day of the first yellow fever vaccination. Every receptor here comes from a man younger than 35 who received the YFV17D yellow fever vaccine.

This clonotype was picked up a small number of times. The V call is TRBV5-1, the J call TRBJ1-5; D is uncertain. This CDR3 has 14 residues. The V end was cut by 4 bases, the J end by 3 bases, with 11 bases between. In germline, CDR1 is SGHRS, CDR2 YFSETQ. CDR3 loop: CASSPGSNNQPQHF. CDR3 nucleotides: TGCGCCAGCAGCCCCGGGTCAAACAATCAGCCCCAGCATTTT.

This clonotype has just a few counts. The gene calls are TRBV25-1 and TRBJ2-2; tentative D call: TRBD1 (6 bases). Trimming took off 2 bases at V and 1 base at J, with 8 bases between the two ends. Germline loops: CDR1 MGHDK, CDR2 SYGVNS. CDR3 size: 15 residues. The CDR3 loop is CASSEPGQNTGELFF. CDR3 coding DNA: TGTGCCAGCAGTGAACCGGGACAGAACACCGGGGAGCTGTTTTTT.